This T cell receptor beta chain was identified in a study of breast tumors, draining lymph nodes, adjacent tissues. Breast cancer patients provided tissue from their axillary draining lymph nodes. The V gene end was trimmed by 6 bases and the J gene end by 5 bases; junction bases not matched to a gene: 7. The CDR3 is 14 amino acids. Broader study findings: Luminal-like breast cancer showed significantly higher tumor–nontumor repertoire similarity than basal-like. Findings are consistent with lymph node origin and intratumoral expansion of most tumor T cells. That most tumor T cells come from lymph nodes remained unproven.

TCRdb re-analysed the multiplex PCR reads in MiXCR, keeping a single row per CDR3 protein. The sample consists of 150,000 to 200,000 distinct CDR3 sequences, approximately 30% of them appearing once. With regard to this clonotype: Its target is not known.

This chain connects TRBV12-3 or TRBV12-4 to TRBJ2-5; the match to TRBD2 covers 9 bases. Sequences were obtained from axillary lymph node tissue. This sequence originates from a female donor with breast cancer. Some clones in this sample may be carry-over from other donors' samples. CDR3 DNA sequence: TGTGCCAGCAGAGTAGCGGGGGACTGGGAGACCCAGTACTTC. This translates into CASRVAGDWETQYF.